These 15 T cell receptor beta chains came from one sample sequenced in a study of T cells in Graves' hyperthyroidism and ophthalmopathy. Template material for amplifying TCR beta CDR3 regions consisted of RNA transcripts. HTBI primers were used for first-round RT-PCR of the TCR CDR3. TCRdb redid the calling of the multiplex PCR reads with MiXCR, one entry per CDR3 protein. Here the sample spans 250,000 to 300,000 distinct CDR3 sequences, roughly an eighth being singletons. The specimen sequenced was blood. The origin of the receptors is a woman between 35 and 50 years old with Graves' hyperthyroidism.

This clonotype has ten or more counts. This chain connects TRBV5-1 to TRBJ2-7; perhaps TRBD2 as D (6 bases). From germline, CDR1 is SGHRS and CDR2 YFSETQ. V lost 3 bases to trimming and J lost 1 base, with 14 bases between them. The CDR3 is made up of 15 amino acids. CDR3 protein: CASSSGDGGSYEQYF. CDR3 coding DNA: TGCGCCAGCAGCTCGGGGGACGGGGGTTCCTACGAGCAGTACTTC.

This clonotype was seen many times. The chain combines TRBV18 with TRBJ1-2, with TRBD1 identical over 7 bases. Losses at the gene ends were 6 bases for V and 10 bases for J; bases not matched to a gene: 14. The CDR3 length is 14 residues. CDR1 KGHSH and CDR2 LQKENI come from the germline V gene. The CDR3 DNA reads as TGTGCCAGCTCTTACGACAGGGAAGGGATGTACTACACCTTC. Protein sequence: CASSYDREGMYYTF.

CDR3 residues: CASSLRLAGNNEQFF. CDR3 sequence (DNA): TGCGCCAGCAGCTTAAGACTAGCGGGAAACAATGAGCAGTTCTTC. This sequence joins TRBV5-1 and TRBJ2-1; the match to TRBD2 covers 11 bases. CDR3 length: 15 amino acids. Germline trimming cut 2 bases from V and 5 bases from J; bases unmatched to any gene: 3. Germline-derived CDR1 and CDR2 are SGHRS and YFSETQ.

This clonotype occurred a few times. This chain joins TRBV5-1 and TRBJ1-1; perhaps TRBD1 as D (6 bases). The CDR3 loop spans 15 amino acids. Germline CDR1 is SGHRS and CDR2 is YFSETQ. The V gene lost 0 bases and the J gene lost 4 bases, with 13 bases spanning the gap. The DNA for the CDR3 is TGCGCCAGCAGCTTGGCCGACGGAGGGGGCACTGAAGCTTTCTTT. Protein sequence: CASSLADGGGTEAFF.

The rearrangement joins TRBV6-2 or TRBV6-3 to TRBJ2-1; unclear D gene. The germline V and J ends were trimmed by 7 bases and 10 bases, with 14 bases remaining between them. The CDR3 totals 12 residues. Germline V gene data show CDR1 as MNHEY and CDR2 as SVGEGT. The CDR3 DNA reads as TGTGCCAGCACCAACGTGAGGAAGGAGCAGTTCTTC. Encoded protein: CASTNVRKEQFF.

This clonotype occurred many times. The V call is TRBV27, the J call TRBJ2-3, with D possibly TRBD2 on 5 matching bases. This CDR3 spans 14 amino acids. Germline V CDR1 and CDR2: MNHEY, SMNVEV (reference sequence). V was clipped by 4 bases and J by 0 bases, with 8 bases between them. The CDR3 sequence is CASSWGASTDTQYF. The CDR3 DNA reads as TGTGCCAGCAGTTGGGGAGCTAGCACAGATACGCAGTATTTT.

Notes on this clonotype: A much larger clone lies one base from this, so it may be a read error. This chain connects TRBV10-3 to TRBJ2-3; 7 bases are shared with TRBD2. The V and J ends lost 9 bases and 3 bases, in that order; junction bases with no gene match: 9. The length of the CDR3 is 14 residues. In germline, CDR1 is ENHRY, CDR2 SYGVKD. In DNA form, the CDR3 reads TGTGCCATAACCAGCGGGACCGTAACAGATACGCAGTATTTT. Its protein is CAITSGTVTDTQYF.

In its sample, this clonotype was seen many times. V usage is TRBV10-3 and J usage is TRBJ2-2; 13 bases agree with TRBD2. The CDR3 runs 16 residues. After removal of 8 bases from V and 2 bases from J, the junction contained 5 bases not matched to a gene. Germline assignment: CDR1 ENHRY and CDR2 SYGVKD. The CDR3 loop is CAIGGLAGVNTGELFF. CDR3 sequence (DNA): TGTGCCATCGGCGGACTAGCGGGGGTTAACACCGGGGAGCTGTTTTTT.

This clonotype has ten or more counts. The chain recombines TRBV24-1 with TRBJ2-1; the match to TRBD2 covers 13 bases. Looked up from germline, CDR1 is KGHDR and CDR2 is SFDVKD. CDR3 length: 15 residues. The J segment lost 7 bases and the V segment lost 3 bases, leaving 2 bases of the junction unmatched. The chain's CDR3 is CATSDRTSGSNEQFF. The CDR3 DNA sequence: TGTGCCACCAGTGATCGGACTAGCGGGAGTAATGAGCAGTTCTTC.

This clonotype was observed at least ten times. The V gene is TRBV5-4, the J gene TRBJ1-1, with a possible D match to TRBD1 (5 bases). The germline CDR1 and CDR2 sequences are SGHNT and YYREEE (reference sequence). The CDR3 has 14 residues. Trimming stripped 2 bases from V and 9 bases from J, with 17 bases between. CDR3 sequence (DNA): TGTGCCAGCAGCTTCCAGGGTGGATTATTAAAAGCTTTCTTT. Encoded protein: CASSFQGGLLKAFF.

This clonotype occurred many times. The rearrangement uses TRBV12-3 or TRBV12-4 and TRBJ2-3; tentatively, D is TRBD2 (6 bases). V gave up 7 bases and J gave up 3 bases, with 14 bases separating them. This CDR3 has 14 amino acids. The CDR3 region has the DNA TGTGCCAGCAAACACCCTAGCGTGACAGATACGCAGTATTTT. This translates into CASKHPSVTDTQYF.

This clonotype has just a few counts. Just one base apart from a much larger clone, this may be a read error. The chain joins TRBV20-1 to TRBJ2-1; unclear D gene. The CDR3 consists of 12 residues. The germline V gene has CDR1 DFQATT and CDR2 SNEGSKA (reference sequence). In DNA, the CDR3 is TGCAGTGCTAGAGCCCCCTACAATGAGCAGCTCTTC. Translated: CSARAPYNEQLF.

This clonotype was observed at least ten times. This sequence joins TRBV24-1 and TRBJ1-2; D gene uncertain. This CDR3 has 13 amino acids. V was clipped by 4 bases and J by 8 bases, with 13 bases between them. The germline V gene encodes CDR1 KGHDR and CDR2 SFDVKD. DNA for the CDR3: TGTGCCACCAGTGAGCCCGAGAGTATCGGCTACACCTTC. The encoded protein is CATSEPESIGYTF.

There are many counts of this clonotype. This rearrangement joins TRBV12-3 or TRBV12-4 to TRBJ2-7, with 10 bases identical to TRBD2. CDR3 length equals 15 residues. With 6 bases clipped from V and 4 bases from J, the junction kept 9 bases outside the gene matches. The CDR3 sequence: CASSVGLAEGYEQYF. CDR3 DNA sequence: TGTGCCAGCAGCGTTGGACTAGCGGAGGGTTACGAGCAGTACTTC.

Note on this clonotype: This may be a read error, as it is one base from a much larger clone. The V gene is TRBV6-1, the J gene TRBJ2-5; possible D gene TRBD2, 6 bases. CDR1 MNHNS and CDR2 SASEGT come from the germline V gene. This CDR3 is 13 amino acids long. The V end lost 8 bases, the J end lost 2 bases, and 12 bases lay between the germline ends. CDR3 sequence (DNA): TGTGCCAGCTTTAGCGGTTCTCAAGAGACCCAGTACTTC. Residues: CASFSGSQETQYF.